This TCR beta chain originates from a study of vaccination and CD4 T cells after COVID-19. Study in general: Overlapping SARS-CoV-2, HCoV-NL63, HCoV-OC43 and HCoV-229E spike peptides were used to stimulate cells. Study findings and constraints: In convalescent patients, a median 86.3% of post-vaccine SARS-CoV-2-reactive clones appeared only after vaccination.

The Oncomine TCR Beta short-read assay generated sequence data from the DNA of cultured CD4+ T cells. Genomic DNA extraction was carried out from cultured CD4+ T cells. TCRdb called the PCR reads again in MiXCR, with one record for every CDR3 protein. The table records several thousand distinct CDR3 sequences, about 47% of them present only once. Stated treatment: roughly 11-day PBMC culture with coronavirus spike peptide pools or control peptides (ViraFEST assay). Fresh replacement IL-2 medium substituted for half the medium on days 3 and 7. Germline V gene lookup returns CDR1 MNHNS and CDR2 SASEGT. V lost 8 bases and J 0 bases, leaving 7 bases between the germline ends. This CDR3 has 12 residues. As to this clonotype: Its matching antigen is unknown.

Sequenced sample: CD4+ T cells from blood, cultured in vitro. This receptor was obtained from a human donor who had recovered from COVID-19. The genes are TRBV6-1 and TRBJ1-1; D ambiguous. The CDR3 region has the DNA TGTGCCAGCTTTCGAGTGAACACTGAAGCTTTCTTT. Its translation: CASFRVNTEAFF.